These 8 T cell receptor beta chains were all obtained from the same sample, sequenced in a study of CD8 T cells in Susac syndrome (dated by TCRdb to between 2018 and 2021). Library generation was performed with the immunoSEQ multiplex PCR assay. RNA was extracted with the RNeasy kit and about 0.5 to 1 ug was reverse transcribed using random hexamers. TCRdb reprocessing: public reads trimmed at Q25 with fastp, clones called with MiXCR, in-frame beta chains kept. For every CDR3 protein sequence, its rows merge into one entry that carries the most common genes and DNA. A total of 150,000 to 200,000 distinct CDR3 sequences appear in this sample, around 94% of them only once. More than 0.095% of the sample is taken by the ten largest. Sequencing input: CD4+ T cells from PBMCs. These receptors all come from a human donor with Susac syndrome.

The chain is built from TRBV27 and TRBJ2-6, with 7 bases lining up with TRBD2. With 2 bases clipped from V and 1 base from J, the junction kept 5 bases outside the gene matches. This CDR3 has 17 residues. The V gene's germline CDR1 is MNHEY and CDR2 SMNVEV (reference sequence). The CDR3 region has the DNA TGTGCCAGCAGTTTAGTGTCCGGGGGGTCTGGGGCCAACGTCCTGACTTTC. This encodes CASSLVSGGSGANVLTF.

Here the CDR3 DNA reads TGCAGTGCTAGAGAGCGGACGGGGGACATTCAGTACTTC. Protein: CSARERTGDIQYF. V is TRBV20-1 and J is TRBJ2-4; tentatively, D is TRBD2 (6 bases). The CDR3 extends over 13 amino acids. Trimming pared 0 bases from V and 8 bases from J, leaving 11 bases between. Germline V lookup: CDR1 DFQATT, CDR2 SNEGSKA (reference sequence).

The CDR3 DNA sequence: TGTGCCCGTACCCGGGACAAAAACTATGGCTACACCTTC. Translated: CARTRDKNYGYTF. This chain joins TRBV30 and TRBJ1-2; TRBD1 is a possible D gene (6 bases). Looked up from germline, CDR1 is GTSNPN and CDR2 is SVGIG (reference sequence). The V end lost 8 bases, the J end lost 2 bases, and 15 bases lay between the germline ends. This CDR3 contains 13 residues.

The chain combines TRBV5-1 with TRBJ2-2; D possibly uses TRBD1 or TRBD2 (5 bases each). CDR3 length equals 14 residues. The V gene's germline CDR1 is SGHRS and CDR2 YFSETQ. Between the trimmed V and J ends, which lost 7 bases and 0 bases, there was a span of 10 bases. In nucleotides, the CDR3 is TGCGCCAGCTCCGGGACCACGAACACCGGGGAGCTGTTTTTT. Its protein is CASSGTTNTGELFF.

This chain links TRBV11-2 with TRBJ1-4, with D possibly matching TRBD1 (5 bases). The CDR3 consists of 14 residues. Germline V gene sequence: CDR1 SGHAT, CDR2 FQNNGV. Trimming took 7 bases from V and 8 from J, leaving 17 bases between them. DNA of the CDR3: TGTGCCAGCACGGCCCAGGGACTAGGAGAAAAACTGTTTTTT. Amino acid sequence: CASTAQGLGEKLFF.

The genes are TRBV4-1 and TRBJ1-5; TRBD1 might be the D (6 bases). Germline V gives CDR1 MGHRA, CDR2 YSYEKL. There are 17 residues in the CDR3. Between the trimmed V and J ends, which lost 0 bases and 2 bases, there was a span of 14 bases. DNA for the CDR3: TGCGCCAGCAGCCAAGATGAGTCCGGGGGCCGCAATCAGCCCCAGCATTTT. This sequence encodes CASSQDESGGRNQPQHF.

The J gene is TRBJ1-3, the V gene TRBV9, with D unclear. Germline V gene lookup returns CDR1 SGDLS and CDR2 YYNGEE. Trimming took 0 bases from V and 1 from J, leaving 5 bases between them. This CDR3 has 14 residues. The CDR3 sequence is CASSVVESGNTIYF. The CDR3 DNA reads TGTGCCAGCAGCGTAGTGGAATCTGGAAACACCATATATTTT.

The V gene is TRBV11-2, the J gene TRBJ1-1; TRBD1 agrees at 7 bases. CDR3 size: 14 residues. CDR1 SGHAT and CDR2 FQNNGV come from the germline V gene. With V trimmed by 11 bases and J by 0 bases, 9 bases remained unmatched. CDR3 in amino acids: CASLLQGMNTEAFF. As DNA, the CDR3 is TGTGCCTCCCTCTTACAGGGGATGAACACTGAAGCTTTCTTT.